The next 7 T cell receptor beta chains were all read from a single sample in a study of STAT5B mutations in CD4+ large granular lymphocyte leukemia. The repertoire was sequenced with immunoSEQ multiplex PCR; TCRdb's copy has only in-frame clones and lacks some. This sample has approximately 28,000 clones, with less than 90% found just once. The sequencing sample was made of CD4+ T cells from blood buffy coats. The source is a human donor in good health.

The chain's CDR3 is CASSMEGAATGAVITDTQYF. The CDR3 coding sequence is TGTGCCAGTAGTATGGAGGGGGCGGCAACAGGGGCAGTGATCACAGATACGCAGTATTTT. V gene TRBV19 combines with J gene TRBJ2-3, with D tentatively TRBD1 (7 bases). The germline gives CDR1 LNHDA, CDR2 SQIVND (reference sequence). The V gene lost 3 bases and the J gene lost 2 bases, with 27 bases spanning the gap. This CDR3 comprises 20 residues.

As DNA, the CDR3 is TGTGCCACCAGCCGACTCCCACAGGGGGCCTACGAGCAGTACTTC. Translation: CATSRLPQGAYEQYF. V is TRBV15 and J is TRBJ2-7; 8 bases align to TRBD1. The J segment lost 2 bases and the V segment lost 5 bases, leaving 8 bases of the junction unmatched. The CDR3 runs 15 residues. CDR1 is LNHNV and CDR2 is YYDKDF in the germline V gene (reference sequence).

The chain combines TRBV30 with TRBJ2-7; D is tentatively TRBD1 or TRBD2 (6 bases each). Germline V gene sequence: CDR1 GTSNPN, CDR2 SVGIG (reference sequence). The CDR3 covers 14 residues. Deletions cut 4 bases from V and 1 base from J, with 14 bases between. CDR3 amino acids: CAWKKGGVSYEQYF. The CDR3 coding sequence is TGTGCCTGGAAAAAGGGGGGAGTGTCCTACGAGCAGTACTTC.

The chain links TRBV11-2 to TRBJ2-1; 10 bases map to TRBD2. Losses at the gene ends were 0 bases for V and 6 bases for J; bases not matched to a gene: 5. There are 16 residues in the CDR3. Per the germline V gene, CDR1 is SGHAT and CDR2 is FQNNGV. Here the CDR3 DNA reads TGTGCCAGCAGCTTAGAAAAACTAGCGGGACTCAATGAGCAGTTCTTC. This sequence encodes CASSLEKLAGLNEQFF.

This chain joins TRBV30 and TRBJ1-4; 8 bases are a match to TRBD1. Per the germline V gene, CDR1 is GTSNPN and CDR2 is SVGIG (reference sequence). Trimming at V came to 1 base and at J to 8 bases, leaving 9 bases not matched to a gene. The CDR3 extends over 15 amino acids. The CDR3 protein is CAWSGNRGTREKLFF. In DNA form, the CDR3 reads TGTGCCTGGAGTGGAAACAGGGGGACTCGGGAAAAACTGTTTTTT.

The CDR3 nucleotides are TGTGCCAGTCAGACAGCTCCATACACCTTC. It codes for CASQTAPYTF. The rearrangement links TRBV28 to TRBJ1-2; weak D call: TRBD1 (5 bases). The CDR3 is made up of 10 amino acids. Per germline, CDR1 MDHEN and CDR2 SYDVKM. Trimming removed 9 bases at V and 11 bases at J, with 13 bases between.

The chain carries TRBV11-2 and TRBJ2-5; TRBD2 agrees at 8 bases. Germline CDR1 and CDR2: SGHAT and FQNNGV. CDR3 length: 15 amino acids. The V gene end was trimmed by 5 bases and the J gene end by 2 bases; junction bases not matched to a gene: 7. CDR3 bases: TGTGCCAGCAGCAGCAGTAGCGGGAAGCAAGAGACCCAGTACTTC. As protein: CASSSSSGKQETQYF. Using reference TRBV11-2 and TRBJ2-5 for the parts outside the CDR3, the full variable domain is EAGVAQSPRYKIIEKRQSVAFWCNPISGHATLYWYQQILGQGPKLLIQFQNNGVVDDSQLPKDRFSAERLKGVDSTLKIQPAKLEDSAVYLCASSSSSGKQETQYFGPGTRLLVL.